Following are 8 T cell receptor beta chains from one sample sequenced in a study of graft-versus-host responses after intestinal transplantation (dated by TCRdb to the early 2020s). The time point label on this specimen signifies: cells obtained before transplantation from donor or recipient. The library relied on the immunoSEQ multiplex PCR assay. The source is immuneACCESS, and TCRdb retained only in-frame sequences with V and J called. Part of the clones is not carried over; for the studies checked, unresolved V genes explain less than half of this, and the remainder is unexplained. The sample profile shows some 110,000 clones; 85% to 95% of them were found once. The top ten clonotypes cover more than 0.9% of the sample. These receptors lack a known antigen. This sample comprised unstimulated CD8+ T cells sorted from spleen or lymph node cells, obtained before transplant. The receptors come from a human donor who was the organ donor for an intestinal transplant.

This clone appeared once. The chain employs TRBV6-1 and TRBJ2-3; no definite D call. The length of the CDR3 is 16 residues. The V end lost 4 bases, the J end lost 6 bases, and 20 bases lay between the germline ends. Germline CDR1 reads MNHNS; CDR2 reads SASEGT. CDR3 sequence reads: CASSAPAEMHMDTQYF. Here the CDR3 DNA reads TGTGCCAGCAGTGCCCCGGCTGAGATGCACATGGATACGCAGTATTTT.

The chain is built from TRBV10-2 and TRBJ2-1; no clear D gene. The germline V and J ends were trimmed by 5 bases and 5 bases, with 19 bases remaining between them. The V gene's germline CDR1 is WSHSY and CDR2 SAAADI. The CDR3 has 16 amino acids. In DNA, the CDR3 is TGCGCCAGCAGTTCCCCCCAAGCACGGTCACACAATGAGCAGTTCTTC. The encoded protein is CASSSPQARSHNEQFF.

The rearrangement uses TRBV11-3 and TRBJ1-2; perhaps TRBD1 as D (5 bases). Germline V gene data show CDR1 as SGHNT and CDR2 as YENEEA. Between the trimmed V and J ends, which lost 4 bases and 5 bases, there was a span of 26 bases. The CDR3 spans 18 residues. The CDR3 protein is CASSYPDPGRPSQYGYTF. In nucleotides, the CDR3 is TGTGCCAGCAGCTATCCAGACCCGGGACGTCCCAGCCAGTATGGCTACACCTTC.

The chain uses TRBV29-1 and TRBJ2-6; D is unclear. The CDR3 is 15 residues long. Germline lookup yields CDR1 SQVTM and CDR2 ANQGSEA. The V end was cut by 0 bases, the J end by 0 bases, with 6 bases between. The CDR3 loop is CSVEDFPSGANVLTF. Written as DNA, the CDR3 is TGCAGCGTTGAAGATTTCCCCTCTGGGGCCAACGTCCTGACTTTC.

In DNA, the CDR3 is TGTGCCGGATTGTTGACAGGGGAAAGCTACGAGCAGTACTTC. This sequence encodes CAGLLTGESYEQYF. The V and J genes are TRBV21-1 and TRBJ2-7; TRBD1, the table's D call, was not compared with the DNA. TRBV21-1 is a recognized pseudogene. This CDR3 comprises 14 residues.

V usage is TRBV6-4 and J usage is TRBJ2-2, with D perhaps TRBD1 (6 bases). Trimming stripped 2 bases from V and 13 bases from J, with 14 bases between. The CDR3 totals 13 residues. Germline V gene sequence: CDR1 MRHNA, CDR2 SNTAGT. DNA of the CDR3: TGTGCCAGCAGTGACATGCCGGGACACGGGCTGTTTTTT. It is translated as CASSDMPGHGLFF.

The chain has TRBV5-6 and TRBJ1-1; no reliable D call. The CDR3 is made up of 14 amino acids. V lost 0 bases to trimming and J lost 0 bases, with 6 bases between them. Germline CDR1 and CDR2: SGHDT and YYEEEE. The CDR3: CASSLERMNTEAFF. The CDR3 bases are TGTGCCAGCAGCTTGGAGCGGATGAACACTGAAGCTTTCTTT.

The chain combines TRBV7-9 with TRBJ2-3; maybe TRBD1 (5 bases). Per germline, CDR1 SEHNR and CDR2 FQNEAQ (reference sequence). This CDR3 comprises 14 residues. Trimming stripped 5 bases from V and 3 bases from J, with 12 bases between. CDR3 nucleotide sequence: TGTGCCAGCAGCGCGCATGACAGTACAGATACGCAGTATTTT. Residues: CASSAHDSTDTQYF.